One and the same sample provided the 8 T cell receptor beta chains below, sequenced in a study of blood T cell repertoires in COVID-19. Sequenced by immunoSEQ multiplex PCR; TCRdb stores in-frame clones only, minus some. The repertoire holds over 85,000 clones, about 85% seen once, with just over 3% in the top ten. Sequenced input: peripheral blood. Every receptor here comes from a woman older than 75 with COVID-19, enrolled during active disease.

The chain employs TRBV6-5 and TRBJ2-7; the match to TRBD1 covers 9 bases. The V and J ends lost 9 bases and 1 base, in that order; junction bases with no gene match: 4. CDR3 length: 13 amino acids. The germline gives CDR1 MNHEY, CDR2 SVGAGI. Here the CDR3 DNA reads TGTGCCAGTTCCGGGACAGGGTCCTACGAGCAGTACTTC. Translation gives CASSGTGSYEQYF.

The chain has TRBV28 and TRBJ2-1; D might be TRBD1 (5 bases). The CDR3 sequence is 13 residues long. Germline V gene sequence: CDR1 MDHEN, CDR2 SYDVKM. V was shortened by 8 bases and J by 4 bases, with 12 bases between the two germline ends. The CDR3 coding sequence is TGTGCCAGCGCTTGGGGCCGATACAATGAGCAGTTCTTC. As protein: CASAWGRYNEQFF.

This clone was seen only once. This sequence joins TRBV6-5 and TRBJ1-3, with D uncertain. The CDR3 has 14 amino acids. V was pared by 5 bases and J by 4 bases, with 12 bases between. Germline CDR1 and CDR2: MNHEY and SVGAGI. The CDR3 spells CASSRPGRGNTIYF. CDR3 coding DNA: TGTGCCAGCAGTCGCCCGGGGAGGGGAAACACCATATATTTT.

This sequence joins TRBV11-1 and TRBJ2-1; perhaps TRBD2 as D (5 bases). The CDR3 runs 14 residues. Trimming removed 5 bases at V and 7 bases at J, with 15 bases between. The germline V gene has CDR1 SGHAT and CDR2 FQDESV (reference sequence). This CDR3 reads CASSPVRLANEQFF. CDR3 in DNA: TGTGCCAGCAGCCCAGTCCGGCTAGCAAATGAGCAGTTCTTC.

V usage is TRBV18 and J usage is TRBJ2-3; TRBD2 agrees at 8 bases. The CDR3 is 16 amino acids. The ends lost 1 base at V and 2 bases at J; junction bases unmatched: 5. Per germline, CDR1 KGHSH and CDR2 LQKENI. The CDR3 nucleotides read TGTGCCAGCTCACCACGGATTAGCGGGAACACAGATACGCAGTATTTT. Amino acids: CASSPRISGNTDTQYF.

The V gene is TRBV18, the J gene TRBJ1-2; D is ambiguous. The CDR3 consists of 12 residues. Trimming shortened V by 6 bases and J by 2 bases, and 7 bases separated the two germline ends. CDR1 and CDR2 from the germline V gene are KGHSH and LQKENI. The CDR3 is CASSLENYGYTF. Written as DNA, the CDR3 is TGTGCCAGCTCTCTGGAGAACTATGGCTACACCTTC. The complete variable domain, with remaining parts taken from reference TRBV18 and TRBJ1-2, reads NAGVMQNPRHLVRRRGQEARLRCSPMKGHSHVYWYRQLPEEGLKFMVYLQKENIIDESGMPKERFSAEFPKEGPSILRIQQVVRGDSAAYFCASSLENYGYTFGSGTRLTVV.

Concerning this clone itself: The same CDR3 also results from other DNA sequences found in this sample. The chain recombines TRBV30 with TRBJ1-5; 7 bases are a match to TRBD1. Germline CDR1 is GTSNPN and CDR2 is SVGIG (reference sequence). The CDR3 covers 13 residues. J gave up 7 bases and V 0 bases, and 3 bases lay outside the gene matches. CDR3 amino acids: CAWSVQGGQPQHF. In DNA, the CDR3 is TGTGCCTGGAGTGTACAAGGGGGCCAGCCCCAGCATTTT.

This clone has only one observation. The rearrangement joins TRBV9 to TRBJ2-2; 10 positions agree with TRBD2. The CDR3 loop spans 15 amino acids. V was pared by 3 bases and J by 3 bases, with 2 bases of the junction left unmatched. CDR1 is SGDLS, CDR2 YYNGEE, per germline. CDR3 residues: CASSAGLAYTGELFF. The CDR3 nucleotides read TGTGCCAGCAGCGCGGGACTAGCGTACACCGGGGAGCTGTTTTTT.